This TCR beta chain was sequenced in a study of cytomegalovirus exposure and HLA in healthy donors. V was pared by 3 bases and J by 2 bases, with 5 bases of the junction left unmatched. Germline CDR1 reads SGHTS; CDR2 reads YDEGEE. The CDR3 extends over 14 amino acids. Measured with immunoSEQ multiplex PCR; TCRdb has only the in-frame clones, and not every one. This repertoire shows about 330,000 clones, around 90% found once; its top ten account for roughly 1.2%. V is TRBV5-8 and J is TRBJ2-7, with 7 bases identical to TRBD1. The receptor was isolated from a woman in her 30s in good health and CMV-seropositive. Input material: PBMCs. CDR3 sequence: CASSWDSPPYEQYF. DNA for the CDR3: TGTGCCAGCAGCTGGGACAGTCCGCCCTACGAGCAGTACTTC.